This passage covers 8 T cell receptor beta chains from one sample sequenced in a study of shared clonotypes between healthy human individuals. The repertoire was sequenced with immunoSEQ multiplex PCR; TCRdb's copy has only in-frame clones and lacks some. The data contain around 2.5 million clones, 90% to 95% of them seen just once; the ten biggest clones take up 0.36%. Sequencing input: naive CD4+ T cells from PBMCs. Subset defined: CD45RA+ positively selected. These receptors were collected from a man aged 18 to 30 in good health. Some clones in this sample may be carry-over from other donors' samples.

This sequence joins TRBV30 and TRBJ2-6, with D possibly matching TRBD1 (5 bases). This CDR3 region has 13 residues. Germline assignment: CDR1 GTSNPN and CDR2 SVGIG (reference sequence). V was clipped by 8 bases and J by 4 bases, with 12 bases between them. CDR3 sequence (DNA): TGTGCCCGAGACAGTTCAGGGGCCAACGTCCTGACTTTC. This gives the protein CARDSSGANVLTF.

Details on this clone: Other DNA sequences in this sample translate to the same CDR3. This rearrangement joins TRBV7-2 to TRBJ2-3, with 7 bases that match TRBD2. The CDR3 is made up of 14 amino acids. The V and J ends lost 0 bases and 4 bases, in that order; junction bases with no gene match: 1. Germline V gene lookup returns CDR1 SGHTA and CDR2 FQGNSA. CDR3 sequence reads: CASSLAGGADTQYF. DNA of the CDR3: TGTGCCAGCAGCTTAGCGGGGGGGGCAGATACGCAGTATTTT.

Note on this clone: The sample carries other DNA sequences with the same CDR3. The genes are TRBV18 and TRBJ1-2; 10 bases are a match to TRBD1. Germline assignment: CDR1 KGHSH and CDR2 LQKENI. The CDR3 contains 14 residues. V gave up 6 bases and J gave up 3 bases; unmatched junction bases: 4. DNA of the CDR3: TGTGCCAGCTCCCCCGGACAGGGGGACTATGGCTACACCTTC. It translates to CASSPGQGDYGYTF.

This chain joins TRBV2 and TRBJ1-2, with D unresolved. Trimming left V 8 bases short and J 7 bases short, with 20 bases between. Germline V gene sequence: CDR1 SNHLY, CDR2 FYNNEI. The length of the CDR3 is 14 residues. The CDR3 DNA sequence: TGTGCCAGCTTCGAGGTCCGGGATTGGTTTGGCTACACCTTC. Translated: CASFEVRDWFGYTF.

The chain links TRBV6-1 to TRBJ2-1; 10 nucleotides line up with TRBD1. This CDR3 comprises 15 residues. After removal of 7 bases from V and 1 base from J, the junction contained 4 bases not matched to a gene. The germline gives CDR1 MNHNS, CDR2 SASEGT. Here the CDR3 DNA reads TGTGCCAGCAAGGTGGGACAGGGGTCCTACAATGAGCAGTTCTTC. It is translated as CASKVGQGSYNEQFF.

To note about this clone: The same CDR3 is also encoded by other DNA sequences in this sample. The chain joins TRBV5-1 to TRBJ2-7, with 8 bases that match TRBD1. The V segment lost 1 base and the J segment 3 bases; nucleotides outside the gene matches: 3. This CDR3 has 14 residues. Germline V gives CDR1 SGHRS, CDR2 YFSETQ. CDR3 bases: TGCGCCAGCAGCTTGTCAACAGGGGGCTACGAGCAGTACTTC. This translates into CASSLSTGGYEQYF.

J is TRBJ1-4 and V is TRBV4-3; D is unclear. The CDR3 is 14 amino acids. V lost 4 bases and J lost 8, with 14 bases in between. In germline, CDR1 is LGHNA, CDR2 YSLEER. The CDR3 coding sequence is TGCGCCAGCAGCCCTCGGGGAAATGGCGAAAAACTGTTTTTT. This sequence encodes CASSPRGNGEKLFF.

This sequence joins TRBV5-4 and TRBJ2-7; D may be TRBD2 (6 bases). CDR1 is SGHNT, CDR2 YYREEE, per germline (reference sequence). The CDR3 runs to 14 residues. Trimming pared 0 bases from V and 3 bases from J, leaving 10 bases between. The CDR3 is CASSLVGSGYEQYF. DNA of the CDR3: TGTGCCAGCAGCTTGGTTGGTAGCGGCTACGAGCAGTACTTC.